The source of this TCR beta chain is a study of cytomegalovirus exposure and HLA in healthy donors listed by TCRdb under 2017. General notes on the study: According to an earlier analysis of 550 to 700 of the donors, about 179 million T cells yielded over 90 million unique TCR beta sequences and approximately 300 Gb of sequence data. Donor age, sex, ethnicity and CMV serostatus were compiled together with the repertoire data. To predict cytomegalovirus infection status, the study combined high-throughput TCR immunosequencing, statistical association of individual TCRs with disease status, and machine learning. A later analysis re-analyzed previously published TCR beta repertoires from 660 or so donors and added high-resolution HLA genotyping to study TCR occurrence patterns. Along with the approximately 700-subject first cohort, a separate validation cohort of over 90 different subjects was used. Among some 400 genotyped donors of the cohort, an average of approximately 250,000 unique TCR beta nucleotide sequences were sequenced per donor, roughly 18% of them non-productive. All discovery cohort repertoires had been generated using a single sequencing platform. Typing coverage differed by locus: A, B, C, DRB1 and DQB1 were typed in about 620-630 donors, DQA1 in roughly 500, DPA1 in 600 to 610, and DPB1 in roughly 450. In an earlier analysis of 587 of the donors, high-throughput TCR beta sequencing was used to judge whether each TCR beta V gene segment behaved as functional or pseudogenic. A later genetic analysis used genome-wide SNP genotypes for about 65% of the 666 donors, treating that subset as a discovery cohort. Because of strong linkage in the cohort, a handful of DR-DQ haplotypes were treated as single units for association and clustering. An early release that covered about 600 HLA-typed donors contained approximately 300 gigabases of sequencing data and about 84 million unique TCR sequences. The study aimed to test whether signatures of past pathogen exposure could be identified by cataloging public T cell receptors. Rather than drawing on any new phenotypic data, the later analysis identified candidate immune exposures from TCR beta sequences and the way those sequences occurred across donors. HLA typing included class I and class II loci at four-digit resolution. The T cell repertoires of some 700 subjects were profiled by immunosequencing and related to cytomegalovirus serostatus. Among the roughly 400 genotyped donors, about 83% belonged to the genetic ancestry cluster associated with self-reported Caucasian donors.

The cohort comprised 550 to 700 healthy bone marrow donors. Cohort members were all nominally healthy when sampled, although unrecorded immune exposures were likely present. The donor tested CMV seropositive, placing the donor among the 289 seropositive members of the cohort. A peripheral blood sample was collected from each donor, and TCR beta sequencing was performed on peripheral blood mononuclear cells. Genomic DNA extraction from the blood cell samples was performed with the Qiagen DNeasy Blood Extraction Kit. The junction carries 14 bases between V and J, which are trimmed by 3 bases and 5 bases respectively. From the cysteine up to the phenylalanine, the CDR3 has a length of 16 residues. Only the CDR3 region is kept as DNA, spanning 48 bases read in frame from base 1. The germline V gene (reference sequence) specifies MNHEY as CDR1 and SMNVEV as CDR2. The library was made by the immunoSEQ multiplex PCR assay. The multiplex PCR relied on a mix of 60 forward primers for TCR Vbeta segments and 13 reverse primers for TCR Jbeta segments. The CDR3 region of rearranged TCR beta genes was amplified from genomic DNA by a multiplex PCR assay. On the Illumina HiSeq System, the amplified TCR beta libraries were sequenced as 87-base-pair reads. On the authors' methods: In a later analysis, 77 million or so unique TCR beta chains were counted across the approximately 670 repertoires, and roughly 11 million of these chains were shared by at least two donors. Raw reads were error-corrected and collapsed into unique sequences by a nearest-neighbor algorithm in which closely related sequences were merged to remove PCR and sequencing errors. To assign V, D and J gene segments, CDR3 sequences were aligned to IMGT reference sequences. Each retained sequence needed at least a six-nucleotide match to both a V gene segment and a J gene segment. A rearrangement counted as productive if the CDR3 had no stop codons and remained in frame with V and J, and every other rearrangement counted as non-productive. CDR3 was defined according to IMGT convention as the region running from the second conserved V-encoded cysteine to the conserved J-encoded phenylalanine. The earlier analysis of about 620 of the donors excluded sequences that lacked an unambiguous match to a single V gene segment. In an earlier analysis of about 590 of the donors, a V segment was called functional when productive rearrangements were above 56.7%, and segregating when the standard deviation between donors exceeded 5%. To diagnose cytomegalovirus status from the catalog of TCR beta chain sequences, a statistical classification framework was built. In a later analysis, V and J genes were assigned by comparing TCR nucleotide sequences against IMGT/GENE-DB human TR gene sequences. The TCRdist pipeline was used in a later analysis to assign CDR3 sequences and most-parsimonious VDJ recombination scenarios. A later analysis defined each TCR beta chain by its CDR3 amino acid sequence plus V-gene family, and excluded reads lacking a unique V-gene family. A later analysis removed 592 highly shared, low-generation-probability nucleotide sequences to deal with suspected cross-contamination and a sequencing artifact. In a later analysis, a clonal expansion index was calculated for each public chain from normalized within-repertoire ranks of inferred template counts. Generation probabilities in a later analysis came from a VDJ recombination model fitted to out-of-frame rearrangements, and those results were checked against IGoR. In a later analysis, hypergeometric tests were used to score TCR-TCR, TCR-HLA and TCR-CMV co-occurrence, with a repertoire-size bias correction applied to TCR pairs. A later analysis estimated false discovery rates by permuting HLA or CMV assignments 20 times. A later analysis grouped co-occurring TCRs with DBSCAN, adding TCRdist sequence similarity when clustering within HLA-allele-positive subsets. For co-occurrence clustering, repertoires with fewer than 30,000 or more than 120,000 public chains were excluded, along with roughly five repertoires with anomalous nucleotide sharing. In its TCRdb copy, this immuneACCESS table keeps in-frame sequences only and misses some clones. Where compared with another copy, unresolved V genes explain less than half of these, and the others have no known cause. The DNA was the basis for D and trimming; V, J and clone size are from that table. Here the sample has tens of thousands of clones; roughly four fifths occur a single time. Clones ranked in the top ten supply about an eighth of the sample.

Study-wide findings and limitations: Because counts were too low, roughly 18 rarely observed V segments, including chromosome 9 orphons, were left out of the earlier analysis of roughly 600 of the donors. Cytomegalovirus status was reported to be diagnosed by the classifier with high specificity and sensitivity in both the original and validation cohorts. According to a later analysis, parvovirus B19, influenza, CMV and Epstein-Barr virus appeared linked to several top co-occurrence clusters. When HLA alleles, especially DR and DQ, strongly co-occurred, TCR associations were difficult to assign to individual alleles. Because HLA typing was unavailable for some donors at each locus, only the typed subset was used in association tests. Broadly in line with IMGT annotations, most TCR beta V segments showed up in productive rearrangements about 87% or about 30% of the time in an earlier analysis of 450 to 600 of the donors. The authors suggested that the approach could potentially be generalized to other disease states and immunological phenotypes. In a later genetic analysis, fewer N-insertions in productive TCRs were reported among donors in an Asian-associated ancestry cluster than the roughly 640-donor mean. According to a later analysis, most CMV-associated TCR beta chains appeared to be HLA-restricted, and the HLA associations seemed to be driven largely by CMV exposure. A total of 164 TCR beta chains were listed by the study as associated with cytomegalovirus. Linkage disequilibrium might explain the correlated functional status among segregating V segments, but an unknown experimental factor could not be excluded. While some public TCRs were present in many individuals, most TCR sequences turned up only very rarely across donors. In vitro tests confirmed that a few of the cytomegalovirus-associated TCR beta chains recognize cytomegalovirus antigens. A group of highly shared sequence variants was considered likely to be a technical artifact of the sequencing pipeline. Some IMGT-functional V segments, including TRBV6-2 and TRBV6-3, could not be told apart with the 87-base-pair reads, so those segments were excluded. Compared with equally common non-associated chains, HLA-associated TCR beta chains in a later analysis were more clonally expanded and had lower generation probabilities. The only immune exposure information available for the cohort was CMV serostatus. Specific HLA alleles were associated with 18,000 or so TCR beta sequences at a false discovery rate of 0.05 in a later analysis. The cohort was sequenced for TCR beta chains only, and without alpha or paired-chain data the features that could be detected were limited. A further reported finding was that TCR beta sequences accurately predicted the HLA-A and HLA-B alleles for most subjects in the first cohort. In a later analysis, the rate of TCR association differed among HLA loci, with DRB1 alleles having the most associated TCRs and HLA-C alleles having the fewest. Presence/absence analyses assumed roughly uniform sequencing depth across donors, an assumption that may not hold. In a later genetic analysis, a missense DCLRE1C variant was associated with V-gene and J-gene trimming of TCR beta chains, and the association was replicated in an independent cohort.

Concerning this clone: There is no known antigen for this receptor. No quality values exist for individual bases; no much larger clone is one base distant.

Recombination connected TRBV27 to TRBJ2-6, and the D gene may be TRBD2, 6 bases matching. Material: PBMCs. The receptor was isolated from a male donor in good health and CMV-seropositive. The DNA reads TGTGCCAGCAGTTTTCTGGCGGGGAACAGGGCCAACGTCCTGACTTTC. Its protein product is CASSFLAGNRANVLTF.